These 14 T cell receptor beta chains originate from one sample sequenced in a study of Ad26.COV2.S vaccination and SARS-CoV-2 variants. The treatment here: over 15 received Ad26.COV2.S at low or high dose, single or two shots; 5 received placebo; per-sample allocation not given. It was on day 63 after the first vaccine or placebo injection that samples were taken. This table comes from immunoSEQ multiplex PCR, and its TCRdb copy is limited to in-frame clones, with some not included. The top ten hold 3.6% of the sample, which has a few hundred thousand clones, over 75% seen once. The material sequenced was peripheral blood, taken in a trial of Ad26.COV2.S vaccine versus placebo. These receptors all stem from a person between 18 and 60 years old who received the Ad26.COV2.S COVID-19 vaccine or a placebo.

This sequence joins TRBV7-2 and TRBJ2-2, with 8 positions matching TRBD1. The ends lost 8 bases at V and 0 bases at J; junction bases unmatched: 17. CDR3 length equals 19 residues. From germline, CDR1 is SGHTA and CDR2 FQGNSA. The CDR3 DNA reads as TGTGCCAGCCGACACCGGGACAGGACCCTATCACCGAACACCGGGGAGCTGTTTTTT. Translation gives CASRHRDRTLSPNTGELFF.

This clone appeared a single time. The chain recombines TRBV5-1 with TRBJ2-2; D ambiguous. Germline CDR1 and CDR2: SGHRS and YFSETQ. V gave up 1 base and J gave up 2 bases, with 12 bases separating them. The CDR3 has 16 residues. CDR3 amino acids: CASSLSLRLNTGELFF. The CDR3 nucleotides read TGCGCCAGCAGCTTGTCTTTGCGGCTCAACACCGGGGAGCTGTTTTTT.

This clone was seen only once. The chain is built from TRBV12-3 or TRBV12-4 and TRBJ1-1; D call uncertain. The CDR3 has 12 amino acids. The V gene lost 2 bases and the J gene lost 5 bases, with 6 bases spanning the gap. The CDR3 DNA sequence: TGTGCCAGCAGTTTATTCGGAACTGAAGCTTTCTTT. Encoded protein: CASSLFGTEAFF.

This chain connects TRBV7-9 to TRBJ2-2, with 10 bases fitting TRBD1. J was trimmed by 2 bases and V by 1 base; bases with no gene match: 4. The CDR3 covers 17 residues. Germline lookup yields CDR1 SEHNR and CDR2 FQNEAQ (reference sequence). CDR3 sequence reads: CASSLGQGAVNTGELFF. The DNA of the CDR3 is TGTGCCAGCAGCTTAGGACAGGGGGCGGTAAACACCGGGGAGCTGTTTTTT.

V and J are TRBV19 and TRBJ2-6; the D gene is possibly TRBD1 (6 bases). V was trimmed by 7 bases and J by 0 bases, leaving 16 bases between them. Germline V CDR1 and CDR2: LNHDA, SQIVND (reference sequence). CDR3 length: 17 residues. CDR3 region: CASTHGTMASGANVLTF. The DNA for the CDR3 is TGTGCCAGTACCCACGGGACAATGGCCTCTGGGGCCAACGTCCTGACTTTC.

The CDR3 protein is CASSLVQENEKLFF. The CDR3 DNA follows: TGTGCCAGCAGCTTAGTACAGGAAAATGAAAAACTGTTTTTT. V is TRBV7-8 and J is TRBJ1-4; D may be TRBD1 (5 bases). V was trimmed by 1 base and J by 5 bases, leaving 8 bases between them. This CDR3 comprises 14 residues. Germline lookup yields CDR1 SGHVS and CDR2 FQNEAQ.

J is TRBJ2-3 and V is TRBV6-2 or TRBV6-3; D gene uncertain. The CDR3 spans 12 residues. The V gene's germline CDR1 is MNHEY and CDR2 SVGEGT. The germline V and J ends were trimmed by 2 bases and 4 bases, with 4 bases remaining between them. Here the CDR3 DNA reads TGTGCCAGCAGTTACGTCTCAGATACGCAGTATTTT. This codes for CASSYVSDTQYF.

The chain combines TRBV29-1 with TRBJ2-3, with 9 nucleotides matching TRBD1. CDR1 and CDR2 (germline): SQVTM, ANQGSEA. The CDR3 is made up of 13 amino acids. V shed 6 bases, J shed 3 bases, and the junction held 4 bases outside the gene matches. In nucleotides, the CDR3 is TGCAGCGTGGGACAGGGTTCGACAGATACGCAGTATTTT. It yields the protein CSVGQGSTDTQYF.

The V gene is TRBV3-1 (or the pseudogene TRBV3-2), the J gene TRBJ2-5, with 12 nucleotides matching TRBD2. V lost 5 bases, J lost 5 bases, and 9 bases stayed unmatched. The CDR3 has 16 amino acids. CDR1 is LGHDT, CDR2 YNNKEL, per germline (reference sequence). CDR3 sequence (DNA): TGTGCCAGCAGCACATCTCTAGCGGGGGGGGGCGAGACCCAGTACTTC. Amino acid sequence: CASSTSLAGGGETQYF.

The chain carries TRBV2 and TRBJ1-2; 7 bases match TRBD1. J was trimmed by 2 bases and V by 2 bases; bases with no gene match: 2. The CDR3 consists of 14 residues. Germline assignment: CDR1 SNHLY and CDR2 FYNNEI. The CDR3 is CASSEPGQNYGYTF. The CDR3 region has the DNA TGTGCCAGCAGTGAACCGGGACAGAACTATGGCTACACCTTC.

The chain couples TRBV6-2 or TRBV6-3 to TRBJ2-2, with D possibly matching TRBD2 (5 bases). With 6 bases removed from V and 7 bases from J, the gap between germline ends came to 15 bases. In germline, CDR1 is MNHEY, CDR2 SVGEGT. The CDR3 length is 14 residues. The CDR3 nucleotides read TGTGCCAGCAGCGGCTCGGGATCCCTCGGGGAGCTGTTTTTT. This gives the protein CASSGSGSLGELFF.

V is TRBV29-1 and J is TRBJ2-1; 7 nucleotides line up with TRBD2. This CDR3 region has 14 residues. Germline V gene data show CDR1 as SQVTM and CDR2 as ANQGSEA. V gave up 3 bases and J gave up 7 bases; unmatched junction bases: 9. CDR3 DNA: TGCAGCGTTGATGTACGGGGGGTTCGGAATGAGCAGTTCTTC. Protein sequence: CSVDVRGVRNEQFF.

V gene TRBV5-1 combines with J gene TRBJ2-2; 8 bases are shared with TRBD1. The CDR3 has 16 amino acids. The junction had 11 bases not matched to a gene; V was cut back by 5 bases and J by 5 bases. Germline V gene lookup returns CDR1 SGHRS and CDR2 YFSETQ. Written as DNA, the CDR3 is TGCGCCAGCAGATATACAGGGGGAGATTGGACCGGGGAGCTGTTTTTT. Amino acids: CASRYTGGDWTGELFF.

V and J are TRBV2 and TRBJ1-3; D remains unclear. V was trimmed by 2 bases and J by 0 bases, leaving 8 bases between them. Looked up from germline, CDR1 is SNHLY and CDR2 is FYNNEI. CDR3 size: 15 residues. CDR3 DNA: TGTGCCAGCAGTGAATCTTGGGGCTCTGGAAACACCATATATTTT. Protein: CASSESWGSGNTIYF. Full variable domain (rest looked up from reference TRBV2 and TRBJ1-3): EPEVTQTPSHQVTQMGQEVILRCVPISNHLYFYWYRQILGQKVEFLVSFYNNEISEKSEIFDDQFSVERPDGSNFTLKIRSTKLEDSAMYFCASSESWGSGNTIYFGEGSWLTVV.